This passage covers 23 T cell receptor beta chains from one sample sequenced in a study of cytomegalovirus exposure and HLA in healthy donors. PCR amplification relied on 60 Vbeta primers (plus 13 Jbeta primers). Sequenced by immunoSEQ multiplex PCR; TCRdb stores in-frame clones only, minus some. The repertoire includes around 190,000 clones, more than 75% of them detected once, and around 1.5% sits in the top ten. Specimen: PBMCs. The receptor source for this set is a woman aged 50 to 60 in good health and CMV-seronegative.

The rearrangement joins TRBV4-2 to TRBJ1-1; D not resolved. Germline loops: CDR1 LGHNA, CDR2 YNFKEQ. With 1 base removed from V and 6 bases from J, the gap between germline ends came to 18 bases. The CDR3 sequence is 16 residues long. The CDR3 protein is CASSQGNNGVRPEAFF. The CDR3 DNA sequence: TGTGCCAGCAGCCAAGGGAACAACGGAGTCCGTCCTGAAGCTTTCTTT.

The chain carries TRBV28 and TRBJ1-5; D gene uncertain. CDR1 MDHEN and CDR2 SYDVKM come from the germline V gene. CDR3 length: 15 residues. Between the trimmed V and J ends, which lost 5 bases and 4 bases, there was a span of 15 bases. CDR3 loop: CASSLEASGNQPQHF. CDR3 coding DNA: TGTGCCAGCAGTCTTGAGGCCTCGGGGAATCAGCCCCAGCATTTT.

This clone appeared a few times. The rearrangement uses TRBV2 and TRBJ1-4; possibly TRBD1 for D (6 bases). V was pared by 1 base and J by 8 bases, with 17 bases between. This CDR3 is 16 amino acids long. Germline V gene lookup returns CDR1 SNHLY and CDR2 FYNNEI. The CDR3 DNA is TGTGCCAGCAGTGAAGGGACAGCCTCCTCGGGGGAAAAACTGTTTTTT. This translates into CASSEGTASSGEKLFF.

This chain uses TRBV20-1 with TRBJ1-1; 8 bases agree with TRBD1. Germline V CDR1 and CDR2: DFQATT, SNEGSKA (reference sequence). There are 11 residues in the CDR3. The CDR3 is CRIQGGTEAFF. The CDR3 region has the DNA TGCAGGATACAGGGGGGCACTGAAGCTTTCTTT.

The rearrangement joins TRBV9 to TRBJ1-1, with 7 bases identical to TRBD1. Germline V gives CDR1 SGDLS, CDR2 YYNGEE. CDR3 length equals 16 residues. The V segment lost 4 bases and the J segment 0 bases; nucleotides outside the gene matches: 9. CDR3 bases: TGTGCCAGCAGCCGCGCCCCGGGACAGATGAACACTGAAGCTTTCTTT. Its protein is CASSRAPGQMNTEAFF.

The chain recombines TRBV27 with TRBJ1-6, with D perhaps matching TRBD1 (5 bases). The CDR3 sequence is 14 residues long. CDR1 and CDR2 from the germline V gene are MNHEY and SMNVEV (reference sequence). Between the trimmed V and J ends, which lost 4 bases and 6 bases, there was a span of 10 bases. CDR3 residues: CASSWGFGNSPLHF. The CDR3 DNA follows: TGTGCCAGCAGTTGGGGCTTTGGTAATTCACCCCTCCACTTT.

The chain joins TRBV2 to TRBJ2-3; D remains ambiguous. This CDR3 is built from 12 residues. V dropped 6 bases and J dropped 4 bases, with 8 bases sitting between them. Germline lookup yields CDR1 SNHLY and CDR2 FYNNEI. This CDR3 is CASRPSADTQYF. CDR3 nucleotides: TGTGCCAGCAGACCCAGCGCAGATACGCAGTATTTT.

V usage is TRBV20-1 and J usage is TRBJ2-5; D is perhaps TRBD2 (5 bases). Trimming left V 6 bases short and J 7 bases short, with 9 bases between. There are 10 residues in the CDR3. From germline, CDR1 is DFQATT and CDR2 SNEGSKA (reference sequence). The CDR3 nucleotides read TGCAGTGCCCAGGCGGGGACCCAGTACTTC. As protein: CSAQAGTQYF.

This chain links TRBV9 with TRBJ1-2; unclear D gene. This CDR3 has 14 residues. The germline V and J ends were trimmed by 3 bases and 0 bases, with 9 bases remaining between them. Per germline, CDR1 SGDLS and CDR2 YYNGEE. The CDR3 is CASSGDSTNYGYTF. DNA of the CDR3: TGTGCCAGCAGCGGAGATTCTACTAACTATGGCTACACCTTC.

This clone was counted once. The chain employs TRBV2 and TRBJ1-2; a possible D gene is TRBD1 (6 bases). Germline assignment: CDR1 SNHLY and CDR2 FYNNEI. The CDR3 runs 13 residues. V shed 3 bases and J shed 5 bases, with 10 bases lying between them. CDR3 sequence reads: CASSEVGAYGYTF. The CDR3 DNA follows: TGTGCCAGCAGTGAGGTGGGGGCTTATGGCTACACCTTC.

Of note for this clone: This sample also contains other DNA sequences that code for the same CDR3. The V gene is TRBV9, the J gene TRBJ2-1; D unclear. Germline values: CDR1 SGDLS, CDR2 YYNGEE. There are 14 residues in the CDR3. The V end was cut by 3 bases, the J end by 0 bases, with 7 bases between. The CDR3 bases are TGTGCCAGCAGCGCCCTAAGCTCCTACAATGAGCAGTTCTTC. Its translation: CASSALSSYNEQFF.

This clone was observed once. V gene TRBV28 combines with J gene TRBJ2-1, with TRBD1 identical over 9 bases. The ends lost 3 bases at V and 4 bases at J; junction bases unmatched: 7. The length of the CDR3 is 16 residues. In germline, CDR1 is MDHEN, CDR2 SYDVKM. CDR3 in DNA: TGTGCCAGCAGTTTCCCTACAGGGGGCCGATACAATGAGCAGTTCTTC. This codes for CASSFPTGGRYNEQFF.

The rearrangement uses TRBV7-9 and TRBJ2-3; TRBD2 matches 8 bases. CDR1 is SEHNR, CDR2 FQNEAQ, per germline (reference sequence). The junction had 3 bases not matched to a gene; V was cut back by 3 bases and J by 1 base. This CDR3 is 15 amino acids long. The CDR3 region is CASSFGGAGTDTQYF. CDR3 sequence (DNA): TGTGCCAGCAGCTTCGGGGGGGCAGGCACAGATACGCAGTATTTT.

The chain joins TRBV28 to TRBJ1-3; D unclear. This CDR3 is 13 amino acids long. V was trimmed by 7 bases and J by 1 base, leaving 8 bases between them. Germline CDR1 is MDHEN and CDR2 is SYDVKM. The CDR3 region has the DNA TGTGCCAGCAATTCGGGGTCTGGAAACACCATATATTTT. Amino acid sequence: CASNSGSGNTIYF.

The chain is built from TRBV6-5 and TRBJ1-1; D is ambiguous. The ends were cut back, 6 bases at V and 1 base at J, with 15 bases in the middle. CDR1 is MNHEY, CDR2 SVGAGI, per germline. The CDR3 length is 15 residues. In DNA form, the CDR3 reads TGTGCCAGCAGAAACGACAATGGGAGGAACACTGAAGCTTTCTTT. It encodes CASRNDNGRNTEAFF.

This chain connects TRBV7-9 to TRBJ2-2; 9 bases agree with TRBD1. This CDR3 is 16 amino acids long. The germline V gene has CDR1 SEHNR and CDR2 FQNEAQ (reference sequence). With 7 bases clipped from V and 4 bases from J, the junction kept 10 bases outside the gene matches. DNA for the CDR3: TGTGCCAGCACCCCATCCGGGACAGGGTTCACCGGGGAGCTGTTTTTT. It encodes CASTPSGTGFTGELFF.

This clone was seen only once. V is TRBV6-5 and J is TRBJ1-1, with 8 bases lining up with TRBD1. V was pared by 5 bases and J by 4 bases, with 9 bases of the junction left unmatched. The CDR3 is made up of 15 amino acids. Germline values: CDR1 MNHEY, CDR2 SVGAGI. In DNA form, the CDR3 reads TGTGCCAGCAGTCGGACAGGGTCATTGGTCACTGAAGCTTTCTTT. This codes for CASSRTGSLVTEAFF.

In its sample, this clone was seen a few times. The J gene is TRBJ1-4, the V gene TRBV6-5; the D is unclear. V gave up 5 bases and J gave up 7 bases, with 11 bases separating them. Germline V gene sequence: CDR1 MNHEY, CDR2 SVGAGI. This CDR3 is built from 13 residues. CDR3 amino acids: CASSRTAGEKLFF. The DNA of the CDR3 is TGTGCCAGCAGTAGGACGGCGGGTGAAAAACTGTTTTTT.

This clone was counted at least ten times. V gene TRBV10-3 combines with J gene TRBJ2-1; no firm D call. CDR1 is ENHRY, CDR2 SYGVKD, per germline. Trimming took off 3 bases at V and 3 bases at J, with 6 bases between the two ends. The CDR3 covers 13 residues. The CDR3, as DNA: TGTGCCATCAGTGACCCGGGCTACAATGAGCAGTTCTTC. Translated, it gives CAISDPGYNEQFF.

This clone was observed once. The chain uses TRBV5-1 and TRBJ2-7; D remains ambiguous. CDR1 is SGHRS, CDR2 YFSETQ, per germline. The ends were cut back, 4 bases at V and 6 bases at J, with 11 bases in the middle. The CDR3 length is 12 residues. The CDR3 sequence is CASSQALGEQYF. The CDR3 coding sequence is TGCGCCAGCAGCCAAGCACTCGGCGAGCAGTACTTC.

The CDR3 loop is CASSQGQGGEKLFF. The DNA of the CDR3 is TGTGCCAGCTCACAAGGACAGGGAGGGGAAAAACTGTTTTTT. This chain joins TRBV18 and TRBJ1-4; 8 positions match TRBD1. The CDR3 contains 14 residues. Trimming at V came to 4 bases and at J to 8 bases, leaving 6 bases not matched to a gene. Germline CDR1 is KGHSH and CDR2 is LQKENI.

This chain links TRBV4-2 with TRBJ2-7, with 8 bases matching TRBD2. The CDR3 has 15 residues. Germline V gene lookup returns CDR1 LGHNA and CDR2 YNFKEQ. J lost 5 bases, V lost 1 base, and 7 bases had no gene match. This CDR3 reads CASSQGEAGVDEQYF. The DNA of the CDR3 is TGTGCCAGCAGCCAAGGAGAAGCGGGGGTAGACGAGCAGTACTTC.

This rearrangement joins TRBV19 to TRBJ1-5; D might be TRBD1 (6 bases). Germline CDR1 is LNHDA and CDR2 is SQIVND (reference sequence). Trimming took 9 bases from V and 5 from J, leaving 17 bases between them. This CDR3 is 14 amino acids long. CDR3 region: CASTRGFEDQPQHF. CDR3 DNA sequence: TGTGCCAGCACCAGGGGATTCGAAGATCAGCCCCAGCATTTT.